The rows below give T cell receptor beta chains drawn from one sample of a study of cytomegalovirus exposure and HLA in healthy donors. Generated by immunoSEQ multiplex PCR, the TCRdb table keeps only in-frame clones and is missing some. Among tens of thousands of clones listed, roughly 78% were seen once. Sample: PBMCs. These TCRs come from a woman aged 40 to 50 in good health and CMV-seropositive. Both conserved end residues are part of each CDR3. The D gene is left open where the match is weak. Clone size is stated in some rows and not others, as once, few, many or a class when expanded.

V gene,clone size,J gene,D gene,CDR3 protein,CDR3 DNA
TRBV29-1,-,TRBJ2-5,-,CSAHKGFQETQYF,TGCAGCGCCCATAAGGGGTTCCAAGAGACCCAGTACTTC
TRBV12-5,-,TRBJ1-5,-,CASGTDAGYLGQPQHF,TGTGCTAGTGGTACCGACGCAGGGTATTTAGGTCAGCCCCAGCATTTT
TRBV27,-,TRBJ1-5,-,CASSLSGPYSNQPQHF,TGTGCCAGCAGTTTATCGGGGCCCTATAGCAATCAGCCCCAGCATTTT
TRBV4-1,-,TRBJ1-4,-,CASSHRGNEKLFF,TGCGCCAGCAGCCACAGGGGAAATGAAAAACTGTTTTTT
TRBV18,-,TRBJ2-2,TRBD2,CASSPPPGRDTGELFF,TGTGCCAGCTCACCACCGCCAGGGAGGGACACCGGGGAGCTGTTTTTT
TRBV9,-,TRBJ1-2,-,CASSSPVGGGYGYTF,TGTGCCAGCAGCTCCCCGGTTGGGGGGGGCTATGGCTACACCTTC
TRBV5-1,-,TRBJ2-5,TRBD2,CASSPGLAGGRGETQYF,TGCGCCAGCAGCCCCGGACTAGCGGGGGGGCGTGGGGAGACCCAGTACTTC
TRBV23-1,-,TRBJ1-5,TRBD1,CAKTRGQVGNQPQHF,TGCGCCAAGACGAGGGGGCAGGTAGGCAATCAGCCCCAGCATTTT
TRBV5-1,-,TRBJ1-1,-,CASSFSPGNTEAFF,TGCGCCAGCAGCTTTTCTCCGGGGAACACTGAAGCTTTCTTT
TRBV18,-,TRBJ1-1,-,CASSGTQLNTEAFF,TGTGCCAGCTCAGGCACCCAACTGAACACTGAAGCTTTCTTT
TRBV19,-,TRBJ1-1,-,CASSWGQAAPNTEAFF,TGTGCCAGTAGCTGGGGCCAAGCCGCGCCGAACACTGAAGCTTTCTTT
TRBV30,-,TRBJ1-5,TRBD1,CAWTLQQGQPQHF,TGTGCCTGGACCCTACAACAGGGGCAGCCCCAGCATTTT
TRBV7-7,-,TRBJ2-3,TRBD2,CASSFETSGLSDTQYF,TGTGCTAGCAGCTTTGAGACTAGCGGCCTTTCGGATACGCAGTATTTT
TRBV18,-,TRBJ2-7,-,CASSQQGNEQYF,TGTGCCAGCTCTCAACAGGGAAACGAGCAGTACTTC
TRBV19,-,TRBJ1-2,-,CARFVRRAYGYTF,TGTGCCAGATTCGTCAGGCGCGCCTATGGCTACACCTTC
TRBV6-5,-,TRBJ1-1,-,CASSYSQGNTEAFF,TGTGCCAGCAGTTACTCACAGGGGAACACTGAAGCTTTCTTT
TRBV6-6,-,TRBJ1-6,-,CASSPAEIYNSPLRF,TGTGCCAGCAGTCCGGCGGAGATATATAATTCACCCCTCCGCTTT
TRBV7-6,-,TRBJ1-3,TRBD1,CASSSPRTGDAYLGNTIYF,TGTGCCAGCAGCTCGCCCCGGACAGGGGACGCTTACTTAGGAAACACCATATATTTT
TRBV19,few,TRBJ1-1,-,CASNGNTNTEAFF,TGTGCCAGTAATGGCAACACGAACACTGAAGCTTTCTTT
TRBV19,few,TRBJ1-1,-,CASLGRGVSRNTEAFF,TGTGCCAGTTTGGGCAGGGGAGTATCGAGGAACACTGAAGCTTTCTTT
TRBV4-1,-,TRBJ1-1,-,CASSQGHSGNTEAFF,TGCGCCAGCAGCCAAGGGCATTCAGGGAACACTGAAGCTTTCTTT
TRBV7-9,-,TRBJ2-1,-,CASSLVAGTYGGEQFF,TGTGCCAGCAGCTTAGTGGCAGGAACCTACGGGGGTGAGCAGTTCTTC
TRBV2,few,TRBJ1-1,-,CASTGQTNTEAFF,TGTGCCAGCACAGGGCAGACGAACACTGAAGCTTTCTTT
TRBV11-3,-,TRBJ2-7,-,CASSTWTAYYEQYF,TGTGCCAGCAGCACTTGGACAGCATATTACGAGCAGTACTTC
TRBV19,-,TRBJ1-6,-,CASTITGSNSPLHF,TGTGCCAGTACTATAACAGGGTCTAATTCACCCCTCCACTTT
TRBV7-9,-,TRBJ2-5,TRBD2,CASSAGPGLAGGGETQYF,TGTGCCAGCAGCGCGGGACCGGGACTAGCGGGGGGAGGGGAGACCCAGTACTTC
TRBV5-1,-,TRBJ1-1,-,CASSSVGGTEAFF,TGCGCCAGCAGTTCCGTGGGGGGTACTGAAGCTTTCTTT
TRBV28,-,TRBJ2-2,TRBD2,CASSHFERGGTGELFF,TGTGCCAGCTCCCATTTTGAGCGGGGGGGCACCGGGGAGCTGTTTTTT
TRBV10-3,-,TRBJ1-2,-,CAIAPQGPAEGYTF,TGTGCCATCGCCCCTCAGGGGCCGGCAGAAGGCTACACCTTC
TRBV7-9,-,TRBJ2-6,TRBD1,CANPGQHLNGANVLTF,TGTGCCAACCCGGGACAGCATCTAAACGGGGCCAACGTCCTGACTTTC
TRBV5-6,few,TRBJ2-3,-,CASSSRELGTQYF,TGTGCCAGCAGCTCACGAGAGCTAGGTACGCAGTATTTT
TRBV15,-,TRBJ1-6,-,CATSRDRGGNSPLHF,TGTGCCACCAGCAGAGATCGGGGTGGTAATTCACCCCTCCACTTT
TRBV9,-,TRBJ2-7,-,CASSANTATGIYEQYF,TGTGCCAGCAGCGCCAATACGGCCACAGGCATCTACGAGCAGTACTTC
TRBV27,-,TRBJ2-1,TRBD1,CASQLQGTGEQFF,TGTGCCAGCCAACTACAGGGGACCGGGGAGCAGTTCTTC
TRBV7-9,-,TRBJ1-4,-,CASSLVGGEKLFF,TGTGCCAGCAGCTTAGTAGGAGGCGAAAAACTGTTTTTT
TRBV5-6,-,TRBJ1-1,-,CASMRGAGGTEAFF,TGTGCCAGCATGAGGGGCGCGGGAGGCACTGAAGCTTTCTTT
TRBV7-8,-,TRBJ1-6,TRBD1,CASSPPQGSGHNSPLHF,TGTGCCAGCAGCCCACCACAGGGGAGCGGACATAATTCACCCCTCCACTTT
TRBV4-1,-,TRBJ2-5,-,CASSPMGGAETQYF,TGCGCCAGCAGCCCGATGGGGGGGGCAGAGACCCAGTACTTC
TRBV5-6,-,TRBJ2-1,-,CASSPLTLATRYNEQFF,TGTGCCAGCAGCCCTTTAACACTAGCCACCAGGTACAATGAGCAGTTCTTC
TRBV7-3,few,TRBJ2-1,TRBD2,CASSSYHSGDHYEQFF,TGTGCCAGCAGCTCCTATCATAGCGGGGACCACTATGAGCAGTTCTTC
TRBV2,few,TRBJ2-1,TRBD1,CASSQGQGAYNEQFF,TGTGCCAGCAGTCAGGGACAGGGGGCCTACAATGAGCAGTTCTTC
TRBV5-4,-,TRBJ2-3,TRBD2,CASRSGTSGGDTQYF,TGTGCCAGCAGATCCGGGACTAGCGGGGGGGATACGCAGTATTTT
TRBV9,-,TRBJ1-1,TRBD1,CASSADRASTEAFF,TGTGCCAGCAGCGCGGACAGGGCGAGCACTGAAGCTTTCTTT
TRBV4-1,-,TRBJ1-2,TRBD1,CASSQDHSLDRFYGYTF,TGCGCCAGCAGCCAAGATCATTCTTTGGACAGGTTCTATGGCTACACCTTC
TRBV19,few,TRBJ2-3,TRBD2,CASRLGGGVTDTQYF,TGTGCCAGCCGACTCGGCGGGGGAGTCACAGATACGCAGTATTTT
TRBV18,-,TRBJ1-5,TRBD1,CASSPTGDQPQHF,TGTGCCAGCTCCCCGACAGGGGATCAGCCCCAGCATTTT
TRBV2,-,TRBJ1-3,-,CASSTRVTGNTIYF,TGTGCCAGCAGCACCAGGGTCACTGGAAACACCATATATTTT
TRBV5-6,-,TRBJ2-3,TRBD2,CASSPDSGGVTDTQYF,TGTGCCAGCAGTCCGGATAGCGGGGGGGTAACAGATACGCAGTATTTT
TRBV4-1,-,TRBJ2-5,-,CASSRSSGGAETQYF,TGCGCCAGCAGCCGATCGAGCGGAGGGGCCGAGACCCAGTACTTC
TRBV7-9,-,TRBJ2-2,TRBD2,CASSSALLAYTGELFF,TGTGCCAGCAGCTCCGCTCTACTAGCGTACACCGGGGAGCTGTTTTTT
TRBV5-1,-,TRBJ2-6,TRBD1,CASSSGTGPSGANVLTF,TGCGCCAGCAGCTCAGGGACAGGTCCCTCTGGGGCCAACGTCCTGACTTTC
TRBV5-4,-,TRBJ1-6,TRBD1,CASSFGQGNNSPLHF,TGTGCCAGCAGCTTCGGACAGGGTAATAATTCACCCCTCCACTTT
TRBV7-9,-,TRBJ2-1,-,CASSTQGPTYNEQFF,TGTGCCAGCAGCACGCAGGGGCCGACCTACAATGAGCAGTTCTTC
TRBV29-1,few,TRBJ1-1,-,CSVERGVNTEAFF,TGCAGCGTTGAACGGGGGGTGAACACTGAAGCTTTCTTT
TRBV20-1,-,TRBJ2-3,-,CSALSSDTQYF,TGCAGTGCCCTCTCTTCAGATACGCAGTATTTT
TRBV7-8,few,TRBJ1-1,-,CASSVTGNTEAFF,TGTGCCAGCAGCGTAACAGGGAACACTGAAGCTTTCTTT
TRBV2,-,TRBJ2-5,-,CASSLGEETQYF,TGTGCCAGCAGTTTGGGAGAAGAGACCCAGTACTTC